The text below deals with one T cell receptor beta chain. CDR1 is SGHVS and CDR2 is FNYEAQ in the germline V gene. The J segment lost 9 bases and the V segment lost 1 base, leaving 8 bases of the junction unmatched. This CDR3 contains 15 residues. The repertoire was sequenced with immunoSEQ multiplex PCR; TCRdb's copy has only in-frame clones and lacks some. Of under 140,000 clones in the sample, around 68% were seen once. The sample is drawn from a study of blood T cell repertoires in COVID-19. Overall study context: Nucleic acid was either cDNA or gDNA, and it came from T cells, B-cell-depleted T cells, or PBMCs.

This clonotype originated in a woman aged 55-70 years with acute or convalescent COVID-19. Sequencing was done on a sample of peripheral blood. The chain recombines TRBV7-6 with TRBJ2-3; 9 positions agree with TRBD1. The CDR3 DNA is TGTGCCAGCAGCTTAGGAATTAGAGGACAGGGGACGCAGTATTTT. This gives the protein CASSLGIRGQGTQYF.